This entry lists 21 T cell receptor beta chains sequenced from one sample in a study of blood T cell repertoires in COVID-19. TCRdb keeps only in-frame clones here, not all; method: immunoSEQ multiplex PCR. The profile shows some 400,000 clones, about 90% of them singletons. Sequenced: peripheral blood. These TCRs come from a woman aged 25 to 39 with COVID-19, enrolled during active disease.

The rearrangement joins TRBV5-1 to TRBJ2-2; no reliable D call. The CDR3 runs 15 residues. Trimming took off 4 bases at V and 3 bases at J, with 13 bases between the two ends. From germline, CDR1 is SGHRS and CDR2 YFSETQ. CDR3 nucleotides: TGCGCCAGCAGCCTGCGGCCCCGGGACACCGGGGAGCTGTTTTTT. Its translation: CASSLRPRDTGELFF.

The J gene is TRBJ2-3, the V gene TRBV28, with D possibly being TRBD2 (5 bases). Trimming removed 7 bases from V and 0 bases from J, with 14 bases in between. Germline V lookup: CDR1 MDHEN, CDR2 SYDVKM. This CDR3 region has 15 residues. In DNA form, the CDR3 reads TGTGCCAGCACCCCTCTAGCAAGTAGCACAGATACGCAGTATTTT. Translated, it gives CASTPLASSTDTQYF.

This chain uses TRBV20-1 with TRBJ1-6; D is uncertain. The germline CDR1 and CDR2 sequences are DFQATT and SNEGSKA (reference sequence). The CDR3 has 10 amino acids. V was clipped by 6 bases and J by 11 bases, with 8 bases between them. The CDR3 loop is CSASGAPLHF. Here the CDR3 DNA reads TGCAGTGCGAGCGGGGCACCCCTCCACTTT.

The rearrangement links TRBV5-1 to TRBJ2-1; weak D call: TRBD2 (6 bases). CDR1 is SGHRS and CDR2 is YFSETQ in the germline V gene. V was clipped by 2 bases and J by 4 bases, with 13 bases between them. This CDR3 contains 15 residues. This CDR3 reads CASSLTGTLYNEQFF. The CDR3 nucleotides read TGCGCCAGCAGCTTAACCGGGACTCTTTACAATGAGCAGTTCTTC. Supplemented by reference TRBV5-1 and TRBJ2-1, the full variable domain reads KAGVTQTPRYLIKTRGQQVTLSCSPISGHRSVSWYQQTPGQGLQFLFEYFSETQRNKGNFPGRFSGRQFSNSRSEMNVSTLELGDSALYLCASSLTGTLYNEQFFGPGTRLTVL.

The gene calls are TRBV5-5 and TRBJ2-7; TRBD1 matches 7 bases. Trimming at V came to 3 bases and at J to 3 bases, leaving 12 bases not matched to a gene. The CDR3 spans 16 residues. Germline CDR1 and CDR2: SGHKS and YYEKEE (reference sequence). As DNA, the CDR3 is TGTGCCAGCAGCTACCCCCAGGGGGTATTTGACTACGAGCAGTACTTC. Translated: CASSYPQGVFDYEQYF.

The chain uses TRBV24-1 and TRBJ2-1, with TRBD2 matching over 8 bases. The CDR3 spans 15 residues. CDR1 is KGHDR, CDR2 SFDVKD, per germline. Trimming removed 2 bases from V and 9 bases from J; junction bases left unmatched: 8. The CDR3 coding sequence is TGTGCCACCAGTGATTACTCCGGGACTAGGGGTGAGCAGTTCTTC. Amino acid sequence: CATSDYSGTRGEQFF.

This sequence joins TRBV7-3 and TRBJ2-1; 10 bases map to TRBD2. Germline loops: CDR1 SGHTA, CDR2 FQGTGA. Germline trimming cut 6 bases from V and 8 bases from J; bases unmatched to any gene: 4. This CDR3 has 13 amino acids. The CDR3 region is CASSSSGSDEQFF. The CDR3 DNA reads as TGTGCCAGCAGTTCTAGCGGGAGTGATGAGCAGTTCTTC.

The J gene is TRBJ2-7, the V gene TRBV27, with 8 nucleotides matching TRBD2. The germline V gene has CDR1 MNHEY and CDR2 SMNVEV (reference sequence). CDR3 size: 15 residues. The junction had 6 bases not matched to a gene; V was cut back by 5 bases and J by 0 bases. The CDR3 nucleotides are TGTGCCAGCAGTAGGAGTGGGACTAGCTCCTACGAGCAGTACTTC. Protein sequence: CASSRSGTSSYEQYF.

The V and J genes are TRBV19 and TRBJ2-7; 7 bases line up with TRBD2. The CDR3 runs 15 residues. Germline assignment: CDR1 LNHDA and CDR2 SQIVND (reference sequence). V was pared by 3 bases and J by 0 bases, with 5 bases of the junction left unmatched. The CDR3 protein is CASSIASGDSYEQYF. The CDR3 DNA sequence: TGTGCCAGTAGTATTGCCAGCGGGGACTCCTACGAGCAGTACTTC.

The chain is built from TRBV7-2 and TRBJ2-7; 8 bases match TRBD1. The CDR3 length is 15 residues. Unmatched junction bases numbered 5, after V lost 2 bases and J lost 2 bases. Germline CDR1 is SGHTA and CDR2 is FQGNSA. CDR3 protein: CASSLIPQGAYEQYF. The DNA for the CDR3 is TGTGCCAGCAGCTTAATCCCACAGGGGGCCTACGAGCAGTACTTC.

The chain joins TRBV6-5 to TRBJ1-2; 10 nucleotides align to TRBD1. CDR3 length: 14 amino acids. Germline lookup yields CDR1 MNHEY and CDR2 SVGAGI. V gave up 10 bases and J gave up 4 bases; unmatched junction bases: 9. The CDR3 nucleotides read TGTGCCACCAACCCCGGACAGGGGGGCTATGGCTACACCTTC. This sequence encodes CATNPGQGGYGYTF.

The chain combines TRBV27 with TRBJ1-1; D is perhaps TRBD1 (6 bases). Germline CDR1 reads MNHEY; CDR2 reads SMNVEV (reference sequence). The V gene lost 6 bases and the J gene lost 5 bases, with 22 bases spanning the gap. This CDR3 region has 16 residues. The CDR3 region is CASSLLWTVRGTEAFF. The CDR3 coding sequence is TGTGCCAGCAGCCTACTTTGGACAGTTCGAGGTACTGAAGCTTTCTTT.

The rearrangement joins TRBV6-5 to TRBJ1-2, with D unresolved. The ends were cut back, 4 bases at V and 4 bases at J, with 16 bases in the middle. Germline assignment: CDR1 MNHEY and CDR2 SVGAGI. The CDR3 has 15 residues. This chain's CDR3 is CASSSPGSSSYGYTF. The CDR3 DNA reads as TGTGCCAGCAGTTCTCCCGGTTCTTCGTCCTATGGCTACACCTTC.

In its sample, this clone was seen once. In DNA, the CDR3 is TGTGCCAGCAGCATACTATCAGGGGTCTCCTATAATTCACCCCTCCACTTT. It encodes CASSILSGVSYNSPLHF. V gene TRBV5-6 combines with J gene TRBJ1-6; D may be TRBD1 (6 bases). The CDR3 runs 17 residues. Germline V lookup: CDR1 SGHDT, CDR2 YYEEEE. V lost 4 bases to trimming and J lost 0 bases, with 14 bases between them.

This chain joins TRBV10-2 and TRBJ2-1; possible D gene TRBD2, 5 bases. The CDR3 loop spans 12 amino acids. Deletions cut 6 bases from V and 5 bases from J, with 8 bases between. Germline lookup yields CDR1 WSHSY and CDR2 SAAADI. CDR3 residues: CASSFGNNEQFF. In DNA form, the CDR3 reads TGCGCCAGCAGCTTCGGGAACAATGAGCAGTTCTTC.

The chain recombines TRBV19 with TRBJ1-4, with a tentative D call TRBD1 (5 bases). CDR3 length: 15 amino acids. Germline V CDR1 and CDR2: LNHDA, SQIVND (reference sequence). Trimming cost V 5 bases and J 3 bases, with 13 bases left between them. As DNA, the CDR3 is TGTGCCAGTAGTTGGGGGGGACTGCCTAATGAAAAACTGTTTTTT. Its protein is CASSWGGLPNEKLFF.

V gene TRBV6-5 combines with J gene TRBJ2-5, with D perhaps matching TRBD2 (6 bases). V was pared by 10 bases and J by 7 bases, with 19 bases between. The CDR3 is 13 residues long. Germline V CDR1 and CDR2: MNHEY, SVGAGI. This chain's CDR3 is CATGDSFPGTQYF. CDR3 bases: TGTGCCACCGGGGACTCCTTCCCCGGGACCCAGTACTTC.

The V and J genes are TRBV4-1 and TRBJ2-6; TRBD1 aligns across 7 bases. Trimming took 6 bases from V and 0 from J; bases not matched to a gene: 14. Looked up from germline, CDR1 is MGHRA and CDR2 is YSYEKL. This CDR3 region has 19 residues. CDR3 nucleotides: TGCGCCAGCAGTCTACGAGGGGGCATAAAGTCCTCTGGGGCCAACGTCCTGACTTTC. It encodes CASSLRGGIKSSGANVLTF.

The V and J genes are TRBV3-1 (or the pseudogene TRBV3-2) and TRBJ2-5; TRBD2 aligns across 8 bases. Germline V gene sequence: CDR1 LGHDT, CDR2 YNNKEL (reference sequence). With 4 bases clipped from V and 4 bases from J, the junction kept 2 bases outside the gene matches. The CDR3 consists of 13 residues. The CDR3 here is CASSRGLAETQYF. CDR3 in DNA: TGTGCCAGCAGCCGTGGACTAGCAGAGACCCAGTACTTC.

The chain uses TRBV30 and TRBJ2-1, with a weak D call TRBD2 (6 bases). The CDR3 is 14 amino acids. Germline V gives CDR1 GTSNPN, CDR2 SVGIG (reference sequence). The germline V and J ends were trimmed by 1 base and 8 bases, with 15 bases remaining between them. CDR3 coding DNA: TGTGCCTGGAGTGCGGGGCCTCGGGACTATGAGCAGTTCTTC. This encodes CAWSAGPRDYEQFF.

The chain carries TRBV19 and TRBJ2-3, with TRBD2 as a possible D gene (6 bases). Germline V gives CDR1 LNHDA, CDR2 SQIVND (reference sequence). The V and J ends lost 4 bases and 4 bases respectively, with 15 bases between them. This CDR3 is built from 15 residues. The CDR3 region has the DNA TGTGCCAGTAGTACGGAAGGACGGGAGCCAGATACGCAGTATTTT. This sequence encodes CASSTEGREPDTQYF.